This T cell receptor (beta chain) was identified during a study of cytomegalovirus exposure and HLA in healthy donors. The germline CDR1 and CDR2 sequences are SGHDT and YYEEEE. Trimming removed 0 bases from V and 2 bases from J, with 7 bases in between. This CDR3 is 14 amino acids long. This PCR relied on a set of 60 Vbeta primers and 13 Jbeta primers. Using immunoSEQ multiplex PCR, the repertoire was profiled, and TCRdb retains in-frame clones only, with some absent. Among around 200,000 clones listed, 62% were seen once. The clonotype comes from a man aged 40-49 years in good health and CMV-seronegative. The sample was PBMCs. The J gene is TRBJ2-3, the V gene TRBV5-6, with D unclear. The CDR3 region is CASSLGLNTDTQYF. The CDR3 region has the DNA TGTGCCAGCAGCTTGGGACTGAACACAGATACGCAGTATTTT.